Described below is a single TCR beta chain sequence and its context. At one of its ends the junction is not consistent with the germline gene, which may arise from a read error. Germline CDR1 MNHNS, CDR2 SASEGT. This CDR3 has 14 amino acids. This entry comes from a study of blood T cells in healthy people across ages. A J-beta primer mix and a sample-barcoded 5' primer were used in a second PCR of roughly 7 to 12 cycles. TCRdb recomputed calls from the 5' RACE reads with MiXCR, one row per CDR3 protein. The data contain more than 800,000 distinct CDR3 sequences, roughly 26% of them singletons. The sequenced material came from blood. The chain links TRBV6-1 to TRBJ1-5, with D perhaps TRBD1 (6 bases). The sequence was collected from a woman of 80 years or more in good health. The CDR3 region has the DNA TGTGCAAGCAGGGGATTTAGTGGCAATCAGCCCCAGCATTTT. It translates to CASRGFSGNQPQHF.